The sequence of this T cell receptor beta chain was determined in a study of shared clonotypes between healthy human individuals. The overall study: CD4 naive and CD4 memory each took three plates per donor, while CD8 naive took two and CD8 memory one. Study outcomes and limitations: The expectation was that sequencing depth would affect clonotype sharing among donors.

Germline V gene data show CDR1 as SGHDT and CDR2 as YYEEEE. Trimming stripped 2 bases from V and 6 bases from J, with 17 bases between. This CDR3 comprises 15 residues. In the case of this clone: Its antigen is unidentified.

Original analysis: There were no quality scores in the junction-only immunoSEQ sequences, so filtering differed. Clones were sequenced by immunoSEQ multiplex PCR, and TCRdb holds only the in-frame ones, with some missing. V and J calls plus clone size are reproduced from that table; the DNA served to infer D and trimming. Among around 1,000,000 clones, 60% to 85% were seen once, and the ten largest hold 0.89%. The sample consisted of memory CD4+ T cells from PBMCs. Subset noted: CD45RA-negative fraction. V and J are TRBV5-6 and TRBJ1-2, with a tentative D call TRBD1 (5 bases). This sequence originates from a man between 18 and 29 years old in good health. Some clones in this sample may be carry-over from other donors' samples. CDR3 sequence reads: CASSLDRRENDGYTF. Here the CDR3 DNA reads TGTGCCAGCAGCTTAGATCGCAGGGAGAATGATGGCTACACCTTC.